The 24 T cell receptor beta chains below were found in one sample sequenced in a study of T-cell reconstitution after alpha-beta-depleted transplantation in children. Researchers prepared the TCRbeta library using unique molecular identifiers, the study reports. TCRdb re-analysed the PCR reads in MiXCR, keeping a single row per CDR3 protein. The sample consists of 600,000 or so distinct CDR3 sequences, 20% to 25% of them appearing once. The sample was PBMCs, mostly from graft donor cells, taken 360 days after TCRalphabeta/CD19-depleted stem cell transplant. The receptor source for this set is a boy under three years old who had a stem cell transplant for acute myeloid leukemia, so the T cells may come from the graft donor.

This clonotype has only a few counts. The V call is TRBV7-2, the J call TRBJ1-2; no definite D call. The germline V gene encodes CDR1 SGHTA and CDR2 FQGNSA. V lost 6 bases and J lost 3, with 14 bases in between. The CDR3 extends over 14 amino acids. In nucleotides, the CDR3 is TGTGCCAGCAGGAAAGTGGTCGCGGACTATGGCTACACCTTC. It yields the protein CASRKVVADYGYTF. The variable domain in full, with the rest retrieved from reference TRBV7-2 and TRBJ1-2, is GAGVSQSPSNKVTEKGKDVELRCDPISGHTALYWYRQSLGQGLEFLIYFQGNSAPDKSGLPSDRFSAERTGGSVSTLTIQRTQQEDSAVYLCASRKVVADYGYTFGSGTRLTVV.

This clonotype was seen many times. CDR3: CASRRTGTGRYGYTF. The CDR3 DNA reads TGTGCCAGCAGACGCACCGGGACAGGGCGCTACGGCTACACCTTC. The chain links TRBV27 to TRBJ1-2; 9 bases map to TRBD1. This CDR3 has 15 residues. The V gene's germline CDR1 is MNHEY and CDR2 SMNVEV (reference sequence). J gave up 8 bases and V 6 bases, and 13 bases lay outside the gene matches.

This clonotype was picked up a small number of times. The chain is built from TRBV6-2 or TRBV6-3 and TRBJ2-3; 14 bases line up with TRBD2. The germline CDR1 and CDR2 sequences are MNHEY and SVGEGT. Trimming removed 0 bases from V and 2 bases from J; junction bases left unmatched: 13. There are 21 residues in the CDR3. The CDR3 DNA sequence: TGTGCCAGCAGTTACTCGGGGGGACTAGCGGGGGAGGGCACCCTCACAGATACGCAGTATTTT. It specifies CASSYSGGLAGEGTLTDTQYF.

This chain joins TRBV29-1 and TRBJ2-5; 7 bases agree with TRBD2. Germline V gene lookup returns CDR1 SQVTM and CDR2 ANQGSEA. The CDR3 sequence is 14 residues long. V lost 1 base, J lost 3 bases, and 5 bases stayed unmatched. The CDR3 spells CSVEGQRGEETQYF. CDR3 sequence (DNA): TGCAGCGTTGAAGGGCAGCGGGGAGAAGAGACCCAGTACTTC. Full variable domain (outside the CDR3, taken from reference TRBV29-1 and TRBJ2-5): SAVISQKPSRDICQRGTSLTIQCQVDSQVTMMFWYRQQPGQSLTLIATANQGSEATYESGFVIDKFPISRPNLTFSTLTVSNMSPEDSSIYLCSVEGQRGEETQYFGPGTRLLVL.

In the case of this clonotype: One base away lies a much larger clone, so this may be a sequencing read error. The rearrangement uses TRBV28 and TRBJ2-1, with TRBD2 matching 11 bases. CDR1 is MDHEN, CDR2 SYDVKM, per germline. The CDR3 spans 15 residues. For the CDR3, the DNA is TGTGCCAGCAATAGCGGGGGGGCCTCTTACAATCAGCAGTTCTTC. Residues: CASNSGGASYNQQFF.

This clonotype was seen many times. The CDR3 DNA follows: TGTGCCATCGGCGCGGGGGGCATATACAATGAGCAGTTCTTC. Protein: CAIGAGGIYNEQFF. The chain is built from TRBV10-3 and TRBJ2-1, with 8 bases that match TRBD2. CDR1 ENHRY and CDR2 SYGVKD come from the germline V gene. The CDR3 loop spans 14 amino acids. The trim removed 8 bases at V and 4 bases at J, leaving 7 bases unmatched.

In its sample, this clonotype was seen a few times. The genes are TRBV27 and TRBJ2-3; no firm D call. The V gene lost 4 bases and the J gene lost 5 bases, with 22 bases spanning the gap. CDR1 is MNHEY, CDR2 SMNVEV, per germline (reference sequence). CDR3 length: 17 residues. The CDR3 DNA sequence: TGTGCCAGCAGTTCAGCCGGAGCGTTCCTCACTCGAGATACGCAGTATTTT. Its protein is CASSSAGAFLTRDTQYF.

This clonotype was seen ten or more times. This chain joins TRBV24-1 and TRBJ2-3; unclear D gene. Between the trimmed V and J ends, which lost 6 bases and 2 bases, there was a span of 17 bases. CDR1 KGHDR and CDR2 SFDVKD come from the germline V gene. The CDR3 is 16 residues long. The CDR3 sequence: CATSPRQSDSTDTQYF. The DNA of the CDR3 is TGTGCCACCAGTCCGCGGCAAAGCGATTCCACAGATACGCAGTATTTT.

The chain recombines TRBV7-9 with TRBJ2-3; D gene ambiguous. V was trimmed by 3 bases and J by 1 base, leaving 8 bases between them. This CDR3 spans 14 amino acids. The germline V gene has CDR1 SEHNR and CDR2 FQNEAQ (reference sequence). CDR3 in DNA: TGTGCCAGCAGCTTTTCCGGGCGCACAGATACGCAGTATTTT. Translation: CASSFSGRTDTQYF.

J is TRBJ2-1 and V is TRBV11-1; D is possibly TRBD2 (6 bases). The V and J ends lost 5 bases and 9 bases respectively, with 17 bases between them. Germline V gene sequence: CDR1 SGHAT, CDR2 FQDESV (reference sequence). The CDR3 length is 14 residues. The CDR3 DNA is TGTGCCAGCAGCATAAATCGACTAGGCGGTGAGCAGTTCTTC. Its translation: CASSINRLGGEQFF.

The chain uses TRBV7-2 and TRBJ2-3; weak D call: TRBD2 (5 bases). V dropped 2 bases and J dropped 4 bases, with 19 bases sitting between them. CDR1 is SGHTA, CDR2 FQGNSA, per germline. The CDR3 length is 17 residues. The CDR3 loop reads CASSLIEGLRVPDTQYF. Written as DNA, the CDR3 is TGTGCCAGCAGCTTAATCGAGGGCTTGCGCGTCCCAGATACGCAGTATTTT.

This chain connects TRBV2 to TRBJ2-2, with 10 bases matching TRBD1. Germline V lookup: CDR1 SNHLY, CDR2 FYNNEI. Trimming at V came to 3 bases and at J to 6 bases, leaving 7 bases not matched to a gene. This CDR3 spans 16 amino acids. The CDR3 region is CASSEIGTGVSGELFF. The CDR3, as DNA: TGTGCCAGCAGTGAGATAGGGACAGGGGTTTCCGGGGAGCTGTTTTTT.

The rearrangement joins TRBV5-1 to TRBJ2-6; D gene uncertain. This CDR3 has 18 amino acids. The V end lost 0 bases, the J end lost 5 bases, and 18 bases lay between the germline ends. The germline gives CDR1 SGHRS, CDR2 YFSETQ. The CDR3 is CASSLDAPIAGWANVLTF. In DNA form, the CDR3 reads TGCGCCAGCAGCTTGGACGCCCCTATAGCAGGCTGGGCCAACGTCCTGACTTTC. Combining the CDR3 with reference TRBV5-1 and TRBJ2-6 gives the whole variable domain KAGVTQTPRYLIKTRGQQVTLSCSPISGHRSVSWYQQTPGQGLQFLFEYFSETQRNKGNFPGRFSGRQFSNSRSEMNVSTLELGDSALYLCASSLDAPIAGWANVLTFGAGSRLTVL.

The chain employs TRBV4-2 and TRBJ2-2; D might be TRBD1 or TRBD2, each matching 5 bases. CDR1 is LGHNA and CDR2 is YNFKEQ in the germline V gene. V lost 3 bases to trimming and J lost 6 bases, with 20 bases between them. CDR3 length: 17 residues. The CDR3 DNA reads TGTGCCAGCAGCCATAGTCTCAGGGTACGAGGGGCCGGGGAGCTGTTTTTT. It is translated as CASSHSLRVRGAGELFF.

This clonotype occurred many times. The V gene is TRBV7-9, the J gene TRBJ2-1; D could derive from TRBD1 or TRBD2 (5 bases each). This CDR3 spans 13 amino acids. Germline V gene data show CDR1 as SEHNR and CDR2 as FQNEAQ (reference sequence). V was clipped by 7 bases and J by 7 bases, with 14 bases between them. The chain's CDR3 is CASTFNRRNEQFF. The CDR3 DNA follows: TGTGCCAGCACCTTCAACAGGAGGAATGAGCAGTTCTTC.

This clonotype was detected ten times or more. The chain joins TRBV30 to TRBJ1-1, with 7 bases aligning to TRBD1. The germline CDR1 and CDR2 sequences are GTSNPN and SVGIG (reference sequence). Germline trimming cut 7 bases from V and 1 base from J; bases unmatched to any gene: 3. The CDR3 consists of 12 residues. The CDR3 sequence: CAYRTGNTEAFF. CDR3 bases: TGTGCCTACCGGACAGGGAACACTGAAGCTTTCTTT.

V usage is TRBV6-5 and J usage is TRBJ1-5, with 7 bases aligning to TRBD1. This CDR3 region has 16 residues. The V segment lost 0 bases and the J segment 4 bases; nucleotides outside the gene matches: 6. Germline V CDR1 and CDR2: MNHEY, SVGAGI. The CDR3 DNA is TGTGCCAGCAGTTACTCGGGGGACAGCGAAAATCAGCCCCAGCATTTT. The encoded protein is CASSYSGDSENQPQHF.

This clonotype was counted at least ten times. CDR3 sequence: CASSLDLRGNQPQHF. The CDR3, as DNA: TGTGCCAGCAGTCTCGACCTAAGGGGCAATCAGCCCCAGCATTTT. J is TRBJ1-5 and V is TRBV12-3 or TRBV12-4, with unresolved D. V was trimmed by 5 bases and J by 2 bases, leaving 13 bases between them. CDR3 length: 15 residues.

The chain carries TRBV5-1 and TRBJ1-5, with a tentative D call TRBD1 (5 bases). Trimming stripped 0 bases from V and 6 bases from J, with 10 bases between. The CDR3 covers 14 residues. The V gene's germline CDR1 is SGHRS and CDR2 YFSETQ. CDR3 protein: CASSLEAGTQPQHF. Here the CDR3 DNA reads TGCGCCAGCAGCTTGGAGGCAGGGACTCAGCCCCAGCATTTT. Filled out from reference TRBV5-1 and TRBJ1-5, the complete variable domain reads KAGVTQTPRYLIKTRGQQVTLSCSPISGHRSVSWYQQTPGQGLQFLFEYFSETQRNKGNFPGRFSGRQFSNSRSEMNVSTLELGDSALYLCASSLEAGTQPQHFGDGTRLSIL.

The V call is TRBV9, the J call TRBJ2-3; TRBD2 matches at 9 bases. The V gene end was trimmed by 3 bases and the J gene end by 1 base; junction bases not matched to a gene: 3. The CDR3 is 15 residues long. The germline CDR1 and CDR2 sequences are SGDLS and YYNGEE. The CDR3 region is CASSAASGGTDTQYF. CDR3 coding DNA: TGTGCCAGCAGCGCGGCTAGCGGGGGCACAGATACGCAGTATTTT.

This clonotype was counted at least ten times. The chain joins TRBV7-9 to TRBJ1-1; D is unclear. The CDR3 length is 15 residues. V lost 1 base, J lost 0 bases, and 9 bases lay in between. CDR1 and CDR2 from the germline V gene are SEHNR and FQNEAQ (reference sequence). CDR3 sequence reads: CASSLVPGLNTEAFF. CDR3 DNA: TGTGCCAGCAGCTTAGTCCCAGGCTTGAACACTGAAGCTTTCTTT.

The V and J genes are TRBV12-3 or TRBV12-4 and TRBJ1-2, with D unclear. The V end lost 3 bases, the J end lost 2 bases, and 10 bases lay between the germline ends. There are 14 residues in the CDR3. CDR3 in amino acids: CASSFGMLNYGYTF. CDR3 sequence (DNA): TGTGCCAGCAGTTTCGGAATGCTGAACTATGGCTACACCTTC.

This clonotype has ten or more counts. V usage is TRBV6-5 and J usage is TRBJ2-7, with D unresolved. CDR3 size: 14 residues. The V gene's germline CDR1 is MNHEY and CDR2 SVGAGI. Trimming cost V 0 bases and J 0 bases, with 6 bases left between them. CDR3: CASSYSTISYEQYF. CDR3 DNA sequence: TGTGCCAGCAGTTACTCTACGATCTCCTACGAGCAGTACTTC.

The chain carries TRBV20-1 and TRBJ1-1, with D possibly being TRBD1 (5 bases). Germline V gives CDR1 DFQATT, CDR2 SNEGSKA (reference sequence). This CDR3 comprises 12 residues. Trimming took off 0 bases at V and 9 bases at J, with 11 bases between the two ends. The CDR3 nucleotides are TGCAGTGCTAGAGATCCGCGGGGCCAAGCTTTCTTT. It encodes CSARDPRGQAFF.